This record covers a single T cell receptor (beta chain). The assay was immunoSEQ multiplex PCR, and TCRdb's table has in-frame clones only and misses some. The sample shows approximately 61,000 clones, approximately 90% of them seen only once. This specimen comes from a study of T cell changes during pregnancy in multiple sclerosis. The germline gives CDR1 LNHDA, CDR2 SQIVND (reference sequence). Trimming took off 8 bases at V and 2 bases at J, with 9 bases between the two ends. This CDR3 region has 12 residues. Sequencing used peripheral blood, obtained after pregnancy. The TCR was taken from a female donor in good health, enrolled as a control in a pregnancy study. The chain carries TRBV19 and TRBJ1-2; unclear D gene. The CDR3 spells CASERGNYGYTF. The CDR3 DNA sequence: TGTGCCAGTGAACGCGGCAACTATGGCTACACCTTC.